Below are 28 T cell receptor beta chains sequenced from a single sample in a study of technical replicates of blood from several donors. Data came from immunoSEQ multiplex PCR; TCRdb stores just in-frame clones and leaves some out. This sample has some 83,000 clones; around nine tenths occur once, and the top ten carry about 0.23%. The source material was T cells isolated from PBMCs. The receptor set was obtained from a human donor in good health.

This sequence joins TRBV6-5 and TRBJ2-7; D unresolved. The V end lost 2 bases, the J end lost 2 bases, and 10 bases lay between the germline ends. Germline V gives CDR1 MNHEY, CDR2 SVGAGI. The CDR3 sequence is 14 residues long. The DNA for the CDR3 is TGTGCCAGCAGTTACCGAGAGAACGCCTACGAGCAGTACTTC. It codes for CASSYRENAYEQYF.

This sequence joins TRBV5-1 and TRBJ1-6; 10 bases are shared with TRBD1. Germline V gene lookup returns CDR1 SGHRS and CDR2 YFSETQ. Trimming at V came to 1 base and at J to 3 bases, leaving 7 bases not matched to a gene. The CDR3 loop spans 18 amino acids. CDR3 bases: TGCGCCAGCAGCTTGACGTTTCGGACAGGGGGCTATAATTCACCCCTCCACTTT. This sequence encodes CASSLTFRTGGYNSPLHF.

The CDR3 region has the DNA TGTGCCAGCAGCGAATCGGGGTGGGAGGCTGAAGCTTTCTTT. This codes for CASSESGWEAEAFF. The chain joins TRBV9 to TRBJ1-1; no firm D call. CDR3 length equals 14 residues. Trimming stripped 3 bases from V and 6 bases from J, with 15 bases between. Looked up from germline, CDR1 is SGDLS and CDR2 is YYNGEE.

The chain uses TRBV5-1 and TRBJ2-5, with TRBD2 matching 10 bases. The CDR3 extends over 17 amino acids. Germline V gene sequence: CDR1 SGHRS, CDR2 YFSETQ. The V gene end was trimmed by 7 bases and the J gene end by 4 bases; junction bases not matched to a gene: 16. As DNA, the CDR3 is TGCGCCAGCTCACACCGGGGGGCTAGCGGGAGTTTAGAGACCCAGTACTTC. Protein: CASSHRGASGSLETQYF.

The V call is TRBV7-6, the J call TRBJ2-2; D is undetermined. The CDR3 sequence is 14 residues long. The germline V gene encodes CDR1 SGHVS and CDR2 FNYEAQ. V lost 4 bases, J lost 1 base, and 7 bases lay in between. CDR3 region: CASSSRGNTGELFF. The CDR3 region has the DNA TGTGCCAGCAGCTCCCGCGGGAACACCGGGGAGCTGTTTTTT.

The V call is TRBV28, the J call TRBJ2-1, with TRBD2 matching over 9 bases. Germline CDR1 is MDHEN and CDR2 is SYDVKM. V gave up 6 bases and J gave up 8 bases; unmatched junction bases: 11. The CDR3 runs 15 residues. The CDR3 sequence is CASSPPGAGGDEQFF. The CDR3 nucleotides are TGTGCCAGCAGCCCCCCGGGAGCGGGGGGCGATGAGCAGTTCTTC.

The V gene is TRBV7-9, the J gene TRBJ2-3; no definite D call. V lost 4 bases, J lost 6 bases, and 8 bases lay in between. Germline CDR1 and CDR2: SEHNR and FQNEAQ (reference sequence). This CDR3 spans 12 amino acids. CDR3 amino acids: CASSSTSDTQYF. In nucleotides, the CDR3 is TGTGCCAGCAGCTCCACCAGTGATACGCAGTATTTT. Looking up the rest from reference TRBV7-9 and TRBJ2-3 gives the full variable domain: DTGVSQNPRHKITKRGQNVTFRCDPISEHNRLYWYRQTLGQGPEFLTYFQNEAQLEKSRLLSDRFSAERPKGSFSTLEIQRTEQGDSAMYLCASSSTSDTQYFGPGTRLTVL.

CDR3 in DNA: TGTGCCAGCAGCCCTGCAGGACAGGGGGCCAAGGGCTACACCTTC. Amino acids: CASSPAGQGAKGYTF. The chain has TRBV7-6 and TRBJ1-2, with 11 bases matching TRBD1. Looked up from germline, CDR1 is SGHVS and CDR2 is FNYEAQ. This CDR3 spans 15 amino acids. Trimming at V came to 5 bases and at J to 8 bases, leaving 10 bases not matched to a gene.

This rearrangement joins TRBV6-6 to TRBJ1-2; D is possibly TRBD1 (6 bases). This CDR3 comprises 16 residues. Per the germline V gene, CDR1 is MNHNY and CDR2 is SVGAGI (reference sequence). The V gene lost 2 bases and the J gene lost 1 base, with 14 bases spanning the gap. For the CDR3, the DNA is TGTGCCAGCAGTTACAAGCAGGGGACAATTAACTATGGCTACACCTTC. Amino acids: CASSYKQGTINYGYTF.

The rearrangement uses TRBV4-1 and TRBJ2-7, with 8 bases that match TRBD2. Germline V gene lookup returns CDR1 MGHRA and CDR2 YSYEKL. The CDR3 has 16 amino acids. Unmatched junction bases numbered 5, after V lost 1 base and J lost 0 bases. The CDR3 DNA reads as TGCGCCAGCAGCCAAGGTCGCCTAGCGGGCTCCTACGAGCAGTACTTC. Amino acid sequence: CASSQGRLAGSYEQYF.

This chain uses TRBV27 with TRBJ1-5; TRBD1 agrees at 7 bases. This CDR3 contains 13 residues. Germline V lookup: CDR1 MNHEY, CDR2 SMNVEV (reference sequence). V shed 2 bases and J 6 bases; nucleotides not matched to a gene: 1. CDR3 DNA: TGTGCCAGCAGTTTACGACAGGGTCAGCCCCAGCATTTT. Its translation is CASSLRQGQPQHF.

V gene TRBV2 combines with J gene TRBJ2-2; no clear D gene. With 1 base removed from V and 7 bases from J, the gap between germline ends came to 7 bases. The germline V gene has CDR1 SNHLY and CDR2 FYNNEI. The length of the CDR3 is 13 residues. CDR3 region: CASSEGQSGELFF. CDR3 sequence (DNA): TGTGCCAGCAGTGAAGGACAAAGCGGGGAGCTGTTTTTT.

The CDR3 region is CASSLAGSGNIQYF. For the CDR3, the DNA is TGTGCCAGCAGCTTGGCGGGATCAGGAAACATTCAGTACTTC. V and J are TRBV5-6 and TRBJ2-4, with D possibly matching TRBD2 (5 bases). The germline V and J ends were trimmed by 0 bases and 6 bases, with 10 bases remaining between them. The CDR3 has 14 amino acids. Germline loops: CDR1 SGHDT, CDR2 YYEEEE.

V and J are TRBV6-5 and TRBJ2-2; tentatively, D is TRBD2 (5 bases). V was pared by 6 bases and J by 0 bases, with 14 bases between. CDR3 length equals 16 residues. The germline V gene has CDR1 MNHEY and CDR2 SVGAGI. CDR3 residues: CASRYSGIANTGELFF. The CDR3 region has the DNA TGTGCCAGCAGATACAGCGGTATAGCGAACACCGGGGAGCTGTTTTTT.

This clone was recorded a few times. This sequence joins TRBV4-2 and TRBJ1-1; 8 bases line up with TRBD1. The ends lost 3 bases at V and 0 bases at J; junction bases unmatched: 3. This CDR3 has 15 amino acids. Germline V gene sequence: CDR1 LGHNA, CDR2 YNFKEQ. Here the CDR3 DNA reads TGTGCCAGCAGCCAGAGACAGGGGATGAACACTGAAGCTTTCTTT. It is translated as CASSQRQGMNTEAFF.

V gene TRBV6-5 combines with J gene TRBJ2-7, with D tentatively TRBD1 (5 bases). This CDR3 has 13 residues. CDR1 is MNHEY and CDR2 is SVGAGI in the germline V gene. The V gene lost 5 bases and the J gene lost 0 bases, with 8 bases spanning the gap. Here the CDR3 DNA reads TGTGCCAGCAGTCGACAGCCCTCCTACGAGCAGTACTTC. Translation: CASSRQPSYEQYF.

The gene calls are TRBV4-2 and TRBJ2-5; 13 nucleotides agree with TRBD2. Germline lookup yields CDR1 LGHNA and CDR2 YNFKEQ. The CDR3 runs to 16 residues. V was pared by 0 bases and J by 5 bases, with 3 bases of the junction left unmatched. The CDR3 nucleotides read TGTGCCAGCAGCCAAGATACTAGCGGGAGGGCGGAGACCCAGTACTTC. Translated, it gives CASSQDTSGRAETQYF.

Comment on this clone: The junction shows a germline mismatch at one end, possibly a read error. The rearrangement links TRBV10-3 to TRBJ2-5; 8 bases line up with TRBD2. The CDR3 totals 15 residues. Germline assignment: CDR1 ENHRY and CDR2 SYGVKD. The CDR3 bases are TGTGCCATCAGTGGCGGGCTAGCGGGCCAACAGACCCAGTACTTC. Its translation: CAISGGLAGQQTQYF.

The chain employs TRBV27 and TRBJ1-5, with 9 bases fitting TRBD1. CDR3 size: 14 residues. In germline, CDR1 is MNHEY, CDR2 SMNVEV (reference sequence). The V segment lost 5 bases and the J segment 6 bases; nucleotides outside the gene matches: 5. The CDR3 coding sequence is TGTGCCAGCAGTCCCGGGACAGGGCGTCAGCCCCAGCATTTT. Amino acid sequence: CASSPGTGRQPQHF.

The CDR3, as DNA: TGTGCCAGCAGCTTAGATGGCCTCAATCAGCCCCAGCATTTT. This sequence encodes CASSLDGLNQPQHF. V usage is TRBV7-2 and J usage is TRBJ1-5; D unclear. In germline, CDR1 is SGHTA, CDR2 FQGNSA. This CDR3 is built from 14 residues. Trimming took 1 base from V and 3 from J, leaving 7 bases between them.

V gene TRBV29-1 combines with J gene TRBJ1-2; D unresolved. CDR1 and CDR2 (germline): SQVTM, ANQGSEA. The CDR3 has 14 residues. Trimming cost V 2 bases and J 4 bases, with 14 bases left between them. The CDR3, as DNA: TGCAGCGTTGAAAGCGATTTAGATTCCTATGGCTACACCTTC. It yields the protein CSVESDLDSYGYTF. Filled out from reference TRBV29-1 and TRBJ1-2, the complete variable domain reads SAVISQKPSRDICQRGTSLTIQCQVDSQVTMMFWYRQQPGQSLTLIATANQGSEATYESGFVIDKFPISRPNLTFSTLTVSNMSPEDSSIYLCSVESDLDSYGYTFGSGTRLTVV.

The chain is built from TRBV14 and TRBJ2-1; TRBD2 agrees at 7 bases. The CDR3 spans 15 residues. Germline CDR1 reads SGHDN; CDR2 reads FVKESK. V was pared by 5 bases and J by 8 bases, with 12 bases of the junction left unmatched. The CDR3 DNA follows: TGTGCCAGCAGCGAGGCCCCCGGACTAGGCTATGAGCAGTTCTTC. Translation: CASSEAPGLGYEQFF. The full variable domain, in which reference TRBV14 and TRBJ2-1 provide the parts outside the CDR3, is EAGVTQFPSHSVIEKGQTVTLRCDPISGHDNLYWYRRVMGKEIKFLLHFVKESKQDESGMPNNRFLAERTGGTYSTLKVQPAELEDSGVYFCASSEAPGLGYEQFFGPGTRLTVL.

The chain couples TRBV4-1 to TRBJ1-3; 7 bases fit TRBD1. The CDR3 totals 15 residues. The V gene end was trimmed by 8 bases and the J gene end by 4 bases; junction bases not matched to a gene: 11. Germline CDR1 reads MGHRA; CDR2 reads YSYEKL. The CDR3: CASAYRGGTGNTIYF. DNA of the CDR3: TGCGCCAGCGCATATAGAGGGGGCACGGGAAACACCATATATTTT.

V usage is TRBV28 and J usage is TRBJ1-2; tentative D call: TRBD1 (6 bases). CDR3 size: 16 residues. Looked up from germline, CDR1 is MDHEN and CDR2 is SYDVKM. The germline V and J ends were trimmed by 3 bases and 4 bases, with 18 bases remaining between them. In nucleotides, the CDR3 is TGTGCCAGCAGTTTTGGGGGCGACACCCCAAGCTATGGCTACACCTTC. Protein sequence: CASSFGGDTPSYGYTF.

This chain joins TRBV19 and TRBJ1-3, with D tentatively TRBD1 (6 bases). The ends were cut back, 4 bases at V and 13 bases at J, with 17 bases in the middle. Germline V lookup: CDR1 LNHDA, CDR2 SQIVND (reference sequence). This CDR3 is built from 13 residues. In DNA form, the CDR3 reads TGTGCCAGTAGTAAAAGCCACAGGGCTCCGATATATTTT. Translation gives CASSKSHRAPIYF.

As for this clone: The identical CDR3 is also encoded by other nucleotide sequences in the sample. V gene TRBV4-1 combines with J gene TRBJ1-4; possible D gene TRBD1, 5 bases. Germline values: CDR1 MGHRA, CDR2 YSYEKL. Trimming shortened V by 4 bases and J by 7 bases, and 19 bases separated the two germline ends. The CDR3 contains 16 residues. The CDR3 DNA follows: TGCGCCAGCAGCCCGTCTGGGGCAGGGCCTAGTGAAAAACTGTTTTTT. It translates to CASSPSGAGPSEKLFF.

The V call is TRBV6-1, the J call TRBJ2-7, with D perhaps matching TRBD1 (6 bases). V lost 10 bases to trimming and J lost 0 bases, with 19 bases between them. The CDR3 sequence is 15 residues long. Germline lookup yields CDR1 MNHNS and CDR2 SASEGT. The CDR3 region has the DNA TGTGCCACCAACTTTCGGACAGACCCCTCCTACGAGCAGTACTTC. This codes for CATNFRTDPSYEQYF.

The chain recombines TRBV19 with TRBJ1-1; 11 bases fit TRBD1. The CDR3 sequence is 16 residues long. Trimming cost V 4 bases and J 1 base; bases outside gene matches: 5. Germline CDR1 reads LNHDA; CDR2 reads SQIVND (reference sequence). This CDR3 is CASSTRDRGANTEAFF. CDR3 sequence (DNA): TGTGCCAGTAGTACCCGGGACAGGGGGGCGAACACTGAAGCTTTCTTT.